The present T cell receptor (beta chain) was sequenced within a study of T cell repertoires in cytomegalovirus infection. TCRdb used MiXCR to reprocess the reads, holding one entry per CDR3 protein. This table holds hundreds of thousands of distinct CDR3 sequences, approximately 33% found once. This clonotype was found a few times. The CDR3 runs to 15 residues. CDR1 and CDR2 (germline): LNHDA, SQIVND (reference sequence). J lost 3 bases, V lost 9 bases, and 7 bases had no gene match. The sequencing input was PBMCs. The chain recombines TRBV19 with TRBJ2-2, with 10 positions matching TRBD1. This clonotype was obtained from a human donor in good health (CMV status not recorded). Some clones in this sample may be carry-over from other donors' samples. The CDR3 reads CASLRGTGDTGELFF. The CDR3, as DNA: TGTGCCAGCCTGAGGGGGACAGGGGACACCGGGGAGCTGTTTTTT.